This TCR beta chain appears in the sequencing data of a study of blood T cell repertoires in COVID-19. Per germline, CDR1 LGHDT and CDR2 YNNKEL (reference sequence). V lost 6 bases and J 7 bases, leaving 12 bases between the germline ends. This CDR3 region has 12 residues. The data were produced by immunoSEQ multiplex PCR, yet TCRdb's version contains in-frame clones alone and is incomplete. The sample lists roughly 400,000 clones; 85% to 90% were seen once. The rearrangement joins TRBV3-1 (or the pseudogene TRBV3-2) to TRBJ1-1; D is perhaps TRBD1 (5 bases). This TCR was sampled from a man aged 25 to 45 who had recovered from COVID-19. Sequenced: PBMCs or T cells enriched from blood (not recorded which). The CDR3 spells CASRNPGLEAFF. The CDR3 region has the DNA TGTGCCAGCAGGAACCCAGGGCTTGAAGCTTTCTTT.